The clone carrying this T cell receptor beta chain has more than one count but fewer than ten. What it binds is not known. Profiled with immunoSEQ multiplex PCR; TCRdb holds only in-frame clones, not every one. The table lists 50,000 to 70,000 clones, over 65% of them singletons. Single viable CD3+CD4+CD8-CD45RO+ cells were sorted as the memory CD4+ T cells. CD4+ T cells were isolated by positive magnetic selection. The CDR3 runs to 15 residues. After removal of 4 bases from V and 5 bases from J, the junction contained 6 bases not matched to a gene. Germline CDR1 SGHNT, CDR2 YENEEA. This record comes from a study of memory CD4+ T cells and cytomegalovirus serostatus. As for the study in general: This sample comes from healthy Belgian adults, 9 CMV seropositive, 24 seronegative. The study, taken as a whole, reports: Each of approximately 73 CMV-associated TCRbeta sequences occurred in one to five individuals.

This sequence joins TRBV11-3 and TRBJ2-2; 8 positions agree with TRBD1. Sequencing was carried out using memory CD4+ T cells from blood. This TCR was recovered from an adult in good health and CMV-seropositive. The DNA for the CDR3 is TGTGCCAGCAGCTCTAGGAGGACAGGGACCGGGGAGCTGTTTTTT. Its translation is CASSSRRTGTGELFF. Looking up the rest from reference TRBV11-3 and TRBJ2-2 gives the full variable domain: EAGVVQSPRYKIIEKKQPVAFWCNPISGHNTLYWYLQNLGQGPELLIRYENEEAVDDSQLPKDRFSAERLKGVDSTLKIQPAELGDSAVYLCASSSRRTGTGELFFGEGSRLTVL.